This T cell receptor (beta chain) was identified in a study of regulatory T cells in long-lasting Graves disease. General study points: TCR diversity in persistent Graves' patients was below that of newly diagnosed ones. Preferential use of TRBV28, TRBJ1-2 and TRBJ2-5 was seen in persistent disease.

This clonotype was recorded once. What it binds is not known. Through Arm-PCR of CDR3 regions and iRepertoire HTBI primers, TCR beta libraries were built. TCRdb reprocessed the multiplex PCR reads with MiXCR, giving one entry per CDR3 protein. The table lists 450,000 or so distinct CDR3 sequences, about 20% of them singletons, with over 10% in the top ten. The CDR3 is 15 residues long. CDR1 is SGDLS and CDR2 is YYNGEE in the germline V gene. V gave up 0 bases and J gave up 1 base, with 10 bases separating them. Documented time point: persistent/refractory GD, antithyroid drugs over 5 years with positive TRAb. From PBMCs, RNA was extracted and then used to make the TCR library. Peripheral blood, Nine milliliters per patient, was collected in EDTA tubes.

This chain uses TRBV9 with TRBJ1-1; no definite D call. The clonotype was recovered from a female donor with Graves disease. Sequenced here: peripheral blood mononuclear cells (PBMCs), sampled when the disease was refractory, from a patient treated with antithyroid drugs. The CDR3, as DNA: TGTGCCAGCAGCGTAGGCCCGGACGGGAACACTGAAGCTTTCTTT. Protein product: CASSVGPDGNTEAFF. Full variable domain (missing parts from reference TRBV9 and TRBJ1-1): DSGVTQTPKHLITATGQRVTLRCSPRSGDLSVYWYQQSLDQGLQFLIQYYNGEERAKGNILERFSAQQFPDLHSELNLSSLELGDSALYFCASSVGPDGNTEAFFGQGTRLTVV.